This T cell receptor beta chain is drawn from a study of Ad26.COV2.S vaccination and SARS-CoV-2 variants. Study context: Into the muscle, Ad26.COV2.S was dosed once or twice, 56 days apart.

Assay: immunoSEQ multiplex PCR; the TCRdb copy retains only in-frame clones and omits some. The top ten hold more than 3% of the sample, which has roughly 380,000 clones, about nine tenths seen once. Germline V lookup: CDR1 DFQATT, CDR2 SNEGSKA (reference sequence). Trimming left V 6 bases short and J 9 bases short, with 21 bases between. CDR3 length equals 15 residues. With respect to this clone: Its antigen is as yet unknown.

Study results and caveats: Those who received the vaccine showed greater spike-specific TCR breadth than those given placebo. Vaccinated and placebo-treated recipients had similar non-spike TCR breadth.

As for treatment: around 19 received Ad26.COV2.S at low or high dose, single or two shots; about five received placebo; per-sample allocation not given. Sampling occurred on day 63 after the first vaccine or placebo injection. The sample came from a Boston adult aged 18-55 years. Sequenced here: peripheral blood, sampled in a trial of Ad26.COV2.S vaccine versus placebo. The genes are TRBV20-1 and TRBJ1-6; a possible D gene is TRBD1 (5 bases). The TCR sequence derives from a person between 18 and 60 years old who received the Ad26.COV2.S COVID-19 vaccine or a placebo. The DNA of the CDR3 is TGCAGTGCGAGTTCTAGAGGGACCGGCGGTTCACCCCTCCACTTT. The encoded protein is CSASSRGTGGSPLHF.